The rows below give T cell receptor beta chains drawn from one sample of a study of cytomegalovirus exposure and HLA in healthy donors. Data came from immunoSEQ multiplex PCR; TCRdb stores just in-frame clones and leaves some out. The sample includes just over 40,000 clones. The sample was PBMCs. These receptors were collected from a man aged 25-45 years in good health and CMV-seronegative. Both conserved end residues are part of each CDR3. The D gene is left open where the match is weak.

j_gene,d_gene,v_gene,CDR3aa,CDR3nt
TRBJ2-2,TRBD1,TRBV5-4,CASSVQGRNTGELFF,TGTGCCAGCAGCGTACAGGGGCGGAACACCGGGGAGCTGTTTTTT
TRBJ2-7,NA,TRBV15,CATSREGTYEQYF,TGTGCCACCAGCAGAGAGGGGACTTACGAGCAGTACTTC
TRBJ1-5,NA,TRBV18,CASSRSGGLEPQHF,TGTGCCAGCTCACGCTCGGGGGGTCTGGAGCCCCAGCATTTT
TRBJ2-7,NA,TRBV7-9,CASSSNTYEQYF,TGTGCCAGCAGCAGTAACACCTACGAGCAGTACTTC
TRBJ1-6,NA,TRBV5-6,CASSLLGDQDSPLHF,TGTGCCAGCAGCTTGCTAGGGGATCAGGATTCACCCCTCCACTTT
TRBJ1-2,NA,TRBV20-1,CSAADNYGYTF,TGCAGTGCAGCGGACAACTATGGCTACACCTTC
TRBJ1-1,NA,TRBV9,CASSLGDQSGVLGTEAFF,TGTGCCAGCAGCTTAGGAGACCAGTCAGGGGTACTGGGTACTGAAGCTTTCTTT
TRBJ1-4,NA,TRBV4-1,CASSQVTGLIEKLFF,TGCGCCAGCAGCCAAGTTACCGGACTCATTGAAAAACTGTTTTTT
TRBJ1-6,NA,TRBV9,CASSSLTSPNSPLHF,TGTGCCAGCAGCTCCCTCACCAGTCCCAATTCACCCCTCCACTTT
TRBJ2-7,TRBD2,TRBV19,CASSIDGTSGVTPYEQYF,TGTGCCAGTAGTATAGATGGGACTAGCGGAGTTACTCCTTACGAGCAGTACTTC
TRBJ2-3,NA,TRBV9,CASSLGSIENTQYF,TGTGCCAGCAGCCTGGGCTCCATCGAAAATACGCAGTATTTT
TRBJ2-3,TRBD2,TRBV9,CASSVGLAGEGEQYF,TGTGCCAGCAGCGTAGGGCTAGCGGGAGAGGGGGAGCAGTATTTT
TRBJ1-1,NA,TRBV29-1,CSVADPGTSASNTEAFF,TGCAGCGTCGCTGACCCCGGGACATCTGCATCGAACACTGAAGCTTTCTTT
TRBJ1-6,TRBD1,TRBV7-3,CASSLGDRGSPLHF,TGTGCCAGCAGCTTGGGAGACAGGGGTTCACCCCTCCACTTT
TRBJ1-5,NA,TRBV9,CASSVGGVGQHQHF,TGTGCCAGCAGCGTAGGGGGGGTTGGTCAGCACCAGCATTTT
TRBJ2-1,TRBD2,TRBV19,CASSIAAHSGRADNEQFF,TGTGCCAGTAGTATAGCGGCCCATAGCGGGAGGGCGGACAATGAGCAGTTCTTC
TRBJ1-1,NA,TRBV29-1,CSVGWVIGSEAFF,TGCAGCGTTGGCTGGGTGATCGGGTCTGAAGCTTTCTTT
TRBJ1-2,TRBD1,TRBV19,CASSIASGTVYGYTF,TGTGCCAGTAGTATAGCCTCCGGGACAGTTTATGGCTACACCTTC
TRBJ1-5,NA,TRBV6-1,CASSEASGRGGNQHQHF,TGTGCCAGCAGTGAAGCGAGTGGGCGGGGCGGCAATCAGCACCAGCATTTT
TRBJ1-1,TRBD1,TRBV7-2,CASSRTGATEAFF,TGTGCCAGCAGCAGGACAGGGGCCACTGAAGCTTTCTTT
TRBJ1-5,NA,TRBV4-1,CASSPRQNDQPQHF,TGCGCCAGCAGCCCCCGTCAGAATGATCAGCCCCAGCATTTT
TRBJ1-2,TRBD1,TRBV19,CASSPLGQGNGYTF,TGTGCCAGTAGTCCCCTAGGACAGGGGAATGGCTACACCTTC
TRBJ2-7,TRBD2,TRBV14,CASSQIPFSGSSYEQYF,TGTGCCAGCAGCCAGATTCCCTTTAGCGGGAGCTCCTACGAGCAGTACTTC
TRBJ2-5,NA,TRBV19,CASKLRAQETQYF,TGTGCCAGTAAACTCAGGGCCCAAGAGACCCAGTACTTC
TRBJ2-3,NA,TRBV29-1,CSVERSGGPFEDTQYF,TGCAGCGTTGAAAGGTCGGGGGGCCCTTTCGAAGATACGCAGTATTTT
TRBJ1-1,NA,TRBV10-3,CAISDRENTEAFF,TGTGCCATCAGTGACCGGGAGAACACTGAAGCTTTCTTT
TRBJ2-2,TRBD1,TRBV5-1,CASSLPGGVVTGELFF,TGCGCCAGCAGCTTGCCAGGGGGCGTTGTCACCGGGGAGCTGTTTTTT
TRBJ2-1,NA,TRBV6-1,CATRGGGNEQFF,TGTGCCACCCGGGGAGGGGGGAATGAGCAGTTCTTC
TRBJ2-1,TRBD2,TRBV25-1,CASSPGGGPVEQFF,TGTGCCAGCAGTCCTGGGGGGGGACCAGTTGAGCAGTTCTTC
TRBJ2-7,TRBD1,TRBV2,CASSSTGWAYEQYF,TGTGCCAGCAGCTCGACAGGGTGGGCCTACGAGCAGTACTTC
TRBJ1-1,TRBD1,TRBV5-1,CASSRGQGTNTEDFF,TGCGCCAGCAGCCGCGGACAGGGGACGAACACTGAAGATTTCTTT
TRBJ2-1,TRBD2,TRBV10-3,CAISERASGVARNEQFF,TGTGCCATCAGTGAGCGTGCTAGCGGGGTCGCCCGCAATGAGCAGTTCTTC
TRBJ2-7,NA,TRBV6-5,CASSYSALLSYEQYF,TGTGCCAGCAGTTACTCTGCGCTCCTCTCCTACGAGCAGTACTTC
TRBJ2-3,NA,TRBV19,CASKISSTDTQYF,TGTGCCAGTAAAATCTCTAGCACAGATACGCAGTATTTT
TRBJ1-4,NA,TRBV6-5,CASSQGTLTNEKLFF,TGTGCCAGCAGCCAAGGGACACTCACTAATGAAAAACTGTTTTTT
TRBJ1-5,TRBD1,TRBV2,CASSAGTGYQPQHF,TGTGCCAGCAGTGCTGGGACAGGGTATCAGCCCCAGCATTTT
TRBJ2-7,TRBD2,TRBV11-2,CASREQSTSGYYEQYF,TGTGCCAGCAGAGAACAGTCGACTAGCGGATACTACGAGCAGTACTTC
TRBJ1-2,TRBD1,TRBV6-6,CASSSGTGNYGYTF,TGTGCCAGCAGCTCCGGGACAGGGAACTATGGCTACACCTTC
TRBJ2-7,NA,TRBV19,CASSIPGENYEQYF,TGTGCCAGTAGTATTCCGGGGGAGAACTACGAGCAGTACTTC
TRBJ1-4,TRBD1,TRBV19,CASGTARNEKLFF,TGTGCCAGTGGGACAGCCAGAAATGAAAAACTGTTTTTT
TRBJ2-1,TRBD2,TRBV5-1,CASSLAPGLADRSHEQFF,TGCGCCAGCAGCTTGGCCCCGGGACTAGCGGACCGCTCCCATGAGCAGTTCTTC
TRBJ2-5,NA,TRBV30,CAWSVPGGGQETQYF,TGTGCCTGGAGTGTACCCGGGGGTGGGCAAGAGACCCAGTACTTC
TRBJ1-4,NA,TRBV5-1,CASSPGRNEKLFF,TGCGCCAGCAGCCCCGGGAGGAATGAAAAACTGTTTTTT
TRBJ2-7,TRBD2,TRBV7-9,CASSLNGAGTAYEQYF,TGTGCCAGCAGCTTAAACGGAGCGGGAACCGCCTACGAGCAGTACTTC
TRBJ1-1,NA,TRBV7-8,CASSLSGTRTEAFF,TGTGCCAGCAGCTTATCTGGTACGAGGACTGAAGCTTTCTTT
TRBJ1-2,NA,TRBV28,CASRARGRYGYTF,TGTGCCAGCAGGGCCCGGGGAAGGTATGGCTACACCTTC
TRBJ1-3,NA,TRBV7-9,CASSPDSPSGNTIYF,TGTGCCAGCAGCCCCGACAGCCCCTCTGGAAACACCATATATTTT
TRBJ2-6,NA,TRBV19,CASSIVEGLSGANVLTF,TGTGCCAGTAGTATAGTGGAGGGGCTCTCTGGGGCCAACGTCCTGACTTTC
TRBJ2-1,TRBD2,TRBV4-2,CASSQDLGLPSDEQFF,TGTGCCAGCAGCCAAGATCTGGGACTACCCTCTGATGAGCAGTTCTTC
TRBJ2-7,TRBD2,TRBV2,CASTVAGEYEQYF,TGTGCCAGCACCGTAGCGGGGGAATACGAGCAGTACTTC
TRBJ2-5,TRBD1,TRBV7-2,CASSLAGTAGSETQYF,TGTGCCAGCAGCTTAGCAGGGACAGCAGGAAGTGAGACCCAGTACTTC
TRBJ1-1,NA,TRBV7-3,CASSFTTNTEAFF,TGTGCCAGCAGCTTCACAACGAACACTGAAGCTTTCTTT
TRBJ1-5,NA,TRBV27,CASSSSGGGPQHF,TGTGCCAGCAGCTCCAGCGGGGGGGGGCCCCAGCATTTT
TRBJ2-7,NA,TRBV7-6,CASSLASGLLAYEQYF,TGTGCCAGCAGCCTGGCCAGCGGACTTTTAGCCTACGAGCAGTACTTC
TRBJ1-1,NA,TRBV29-1,CSVPGGYREDRNTEAFF,TGCAGCGTTCCCGGCGGGTACAGGGAAGATCGGAACACTGAAGCTTTCTTT
TRBJ2-1,NA,TRBV11-1,CASSRDRDSYNEQFF,TGTGCCAGCAGCCGTGACCGGGACTCCTACAATGAGCAGTTCTTC